This is a list of T cell receptor beta chains from one sample in a study of technical replicates of blood from several donors. The repertoire was sequenced with immunoSEQ multiplex PCR; TCRdb's copy has only in-frame clones and lacks some. The sample includes around 76,000 clones, about 96% seen only once; the top ten take around 0.22%. Sequencing was done on a sample of T cells isolated from PBMCs. All receptors come from a human donor in good health. CDR3s include the opening cysteine and the closing phenylalanine or tryptophan. Each record gives: CDR3 protein, CDR3 DNA, J gene, D gene, clone size, V gene. D genes are given only for firm matches. Expanded clones are given a class, and other clones once, few, many or no size at all.

CDR3aa: CASSRPQLAGEQETQYF
CDR3nt: TGTGCCAGCAGTCGACCCCAATTAGCGGGGGAACAAGAGACCCAGTACTTC
j_gene: TRBJ2-5
d_gene: TRBD2
abundance: .
v_gene: TRBV28

CDR3aa: CASSTRTGFLFRGNQPQHF
CDR3nt: TGTGCCAGCAGCACCCGGACAGGGTTTTTATTTCGGGGCAATCAGCCCCAGCATTTT
j_gene: TRBJ1-5
d_gene: TRBD1
abundance: .
v_gene: TRBV7-8

CDR3aa: CASSLTGTEGETQYF
CDR3nt: TGTGCCAGTAGCCTGACAGGGACGGAGGGAGAGACCCAGTACTTC
j_gene: TRBJ2-5
d_gene: .
abundance: .
v_gene: TRBV19

CDR3aa: CASSPWLDRAHDEQFF
CDR3nt: TGTGCCAGCAGCCCTTGGTTGGACAGGGCCCACGATGAGCAGTTCTTC
j_gene: TRBJ2-1
d_gene: TRBD1
abundance: .
v_gene: TRBV5-4

CDR3aa: CASSSGEGLGQETQYF
CDR3nt: TGTGCCAGCAGCTCGGGGGAGGGACTGGGCCAAGAGACCCAGTACTTC
j_gene: TRBJ2-5
d_gene: TRBD2
abundance: .
v_gene: TRBV9

CDR3aa: CASSIRDRGYEQYF
CDR3nt: TGTGCCAGCAGCATCCGGGACAGGGGCTACGAGCAGTACTTC
j_gene: TRBJ2-7
d_gene: TRBD1
abundance: .
v_gene: TRBV5-8

CDR3aa: CASSSNSGTMYEQYF
CDR3nt: TGTGCCAGCAGCTCAAACTCCGGGACAATGTACGAGCAGTACTTC
j_gene: TRBJ2-7
d_gene: .
abundance: .
v_gene: TRBV7-6

CDR3aa: CASSLGPGEQYF
CDR3nt: TGTGCCAGCAGCCTAGGTCCAGGCGAGCAGTACTTC
j_gene: TRBJ2-7
d_gene: .
abundance: .
v_gene: TRBV7-9

CDR3aa: CASSRLAGSRTDTQYF
CDR3nt: TGTGCCAGCAGTCGTCTAGCGGGGTCGCGCACAGATACGCAGTATTTT
j_gene: TRBJ2-3
d_gene: TRBD2
abundance: .
v_gene: TRBV11-3

CDR3aa: CASSPRVKREGLWEQFF
CDR3nt: TGCGCCAGCAGTCCCCGGGTTAAGCGGGAGGGTCTTTGGGAGCAGTTCTTC
j_gene: TRBJ2-1
d_gene: TRBD2
abundance: .
v_gene: TRBV10-1

CDR3aa: CASSHRQNMFF
CDR3nt: TGTGCCAGCAGCCACCGCCAAAACATGTTCTTC
j_gene: TRBJ2-1
d_gene: .
abundance: .
v_gene: TRBV14

CDR3aa: CASAKGPNQETQYF
CDR3nt: TGCGCCAGCGCCAAGGGGCCAAACCAAGAGACCCAGTACTTC
j_gene: TRBJ2-5
d_gene: .
abundance: .
v_gene: TRBV5-1

CDR3aa: CASSPLSTIAANSYNEQFF
CDR3nt: TGTGCCAGCAGTCCCTTATCAACTATAGCGGCCAACTCCTACAATGAGCAGTTCTTC
j_gene: TRBJ2-1
d_gene: .
abundance: .
v_gene: TRBV27

CDR3aa: CASSFSDPYEQYF
CDR3nt: TGTGCCAGCAGTTTTTCAGATCCCTACGAGCAGTACTTC
j_gene: TRBJ2-7
d_gene: .
abundance: .
v_gene: TRBV28

CDR3aa: CASSEEDLRGGMFGYTF
CDR3nt: TGTGCCAGCAGTGAAGAAGATTTGAGGGGGGGGATGTTTGGCTACACCTTC
j_gene: TRBJ1-2
d_gene: .
abundance: once
v_gene: TRBV6-1

CDR3aa: CASSFRDTQYF
CDR3nt: TGTGCCAGCAGCTTCCGGGATACGCAGTATTTT
j_gene: TRBJ2-3
d_gene: .
abundance: .
v_gene: TRBV13

CDR3aa: CSVTQGYEQYF
CDR3nt: TGCAGCGTTACCCAGGGGTACGAGCAGTACTTC
j_gene: TRBJ2-7
d_gene: .
abundance: .
v_gene: TRBV29-1

CDR3aa: CASSSGGTGGAGELFF
CDR3nt: TGCGCCAGCAGCTCGGGAGGGACAGGGGGCGCCGGGGAGCTGTTTTTT
j_gene: TRBJ2-2
d_gene: TRBD1
abundance: .
v_gene: TRBV5-1

CDR3aa: CASSEPRTGAQAFF
CDR3nt: TGTGCCAGCAGTGAACCGCGGACAGGGGCACAAGCTTTCTTT
j_gene: TRBJ1-1
d_gene: TRBD1
abundance: .
v_gene: TRBV6-1

CDR3aa: CASSYSGTNTYNEQFF
CDR3nt: TGTGCCAGCAGTTACTCGGGGACTAATACCTACAATGAGCAGTTCTTC
j_gene: TRBJ2-1
d_gene: TRBD2
abundance: .
v_gene: TRBV6-5

CDR3aa: CASSLDRVYEQYF
CDR3nt: TGTGCCAGCAGTTTGGACAGGGTGTACGAGCAGTACTTC
j_gene: TRBJ2-7
d_gene: TRBD1
abundance: .
v_gene: TRBV5-4

CDR3aa: CAISETKGATVGELFF
CDR3nt: TGTGCCATCAGTGAGACGAAAGGGGCCACAGTCGGGGAGCTGTTTTTT
j_gene: TRBJ2-2
d_gene: .
abundance: .
v_gene: TRBV10-3

CDR3aa: CASRSQGTEAFF
CDR3nt: TGTGCCAGCAGATCACAGGGCACTGAAGCTTTCTTT
j_gene: TRBJ1-1
d_gene: .
abundance: .
v_gene: TRBV9

CDR3aa: CASSPLGQGMNTEAFF
CDR3nt: TGTGCCAGCAGCCCCCTTGGACAGGGGATGAACACTGAAGCTTTCTTT
j_gene: TRBJ1-1
d_gene: TRBD1
abundance: .
v_gene: TRBV7-9

CDR3aa: CASSSAGGRDQRRVQYF
CDR3nt: TGTGCCAGCAGTTCCGCGGGGGGCAGGGACCAACGGCGGGTGCAGTACTTC
j_gene: TRBJ2-7
d_gene: TRBD2
abundance: .
v_gene: TRBV28

CDR3aa: CASSFTRAGDYEQYF
CDR3nt: TGTGCCAGCAGCTTCACCCGGGCAGGGGACTACGAGCAGTACTTC
j_gene: TRBJ2-7
d_gene: .
abundance: .
v_gene: TRBV11-3

CDR3aa: CASSLARASVYF
CDR3nt: TGTGCCAGCAGCTTAGCGAGGGCCTCGGTGTACTTC
j_gene: TRBJ2-5
d_gene: .
abundance: .
v_gene: TRBV7-8

CDR3aa: CASQVDPYGTEAFF
CDR3nt: TGCGCCAGCCAGGTAGATCCCTATGGCACTGAAGCTTTCTTT
j_gene: TRBJ1-1
d_gene: .
abundance: .
v_gene: TRBV5-1

CDR3aa: CASSVGGGVTYEQYF
CDR3nt: TGTGCCAGCAGCGTAGGAGGAGGGGTGACCTACGAGCAGTACTTC
j_gene: TRBJ2-7
d_gene: .
abundance: .
v_gene: TRBV9

CDR3aa: CASSHARQDTTEAFF
CDR3nt: TGCGCCAGCAGCCATGCAAGACAGGATACGACTGAAGCTTTCTTT
j_gene: TRBJ1-1
d_gene: .
abundance: .
v_gene: TRBV4-1

CDR3aa: CAWMGTGRSSSGNTIYF
CDR3nt: TGTGCCTGGATGGGGACAGGACGTTCTAGCTCTGGAAACACCATATATTTT
j_gene: TRBJ1-3
d_gene: TRBD1
abundance: .
v_gene: TRBV30

CDR3aa: CASGPRDTDTQYF
CDR3nt: TGTGCCAGTGGACCACGGGACACAGATACGCAGTATTTT
j_gene: TRBJ2-3
d_gene: .
abundance: .
v_gene: TRBV19

CDR3aa: CASSEEREIDEQFF
CDR3nt: TGTGCCAGCAGTGAAGAACGGGAGATCGATGAGCAGTTCTTC
j_gene: TRBJ2-1
d_gene: .
abundance: .
v_gene: TRBV2

CDR3aa: CASSLGQGMSYNEQFF
CDR3nt: TGTGCCAGCAGCCTTGGACAGGGAATGAGCTACAATGAGCAGTTCTTC
j_gene: TRBJ2-1
d_gene: TRBD1
abundance: .
v_gene: TRBV11-2

CDR3aa: CASSLQPKLAGGVDAKNIQYF
CDR3nt: TGCGCCAGCAGCTTGCAACCGAAATTAGCGGGAGGAGTTGATGCCAAAAACATTCAGTACTTC
j_gene: TRBJ2-4
d_gene: TRBD2
abundance: .
v_gene: TRBV5-1

CDR3aa: CASSPRTSGGNEQFF
CDR3nt: TGTGCCAGCAGCCCACGGACTAGCGGGGGTAATGAGCAGTTCTTC
j_gene: TRBJ2-1
d_gene: TRBD2
abundance: .
v_gene: TRBV7-9

CDR3aa: CASTSLTGANVLTF
CDR3nt: TGCGCCAGCACCTCCCTTACTGGGGCCAACGTCCTGACTTTC
j_gene: TRBJ2-6
d_gene: .
abundance: .
v_gene: TRBV5-1

CDR3aa: CASGQGPFSNQPQHF
CDR3nt: TGTGCCAGCGGGCAGGGTCCCTTTAGCAATCAGCCCCAGCATTTT
j_gene: TRBJ1-5
d_gene: .
abundance: .
v_gene: TRBV6-5

CDR3aa: CASSFITEGQLYGYTF
CDR3nt: TGTGCCAGCAGCTTTATCACAGAGGGACAGCTCTATGGCTACACCTTC
j_gene: TRBJ1-2
d_gene: TRBD1
abundance: .
v_gene: TRBV5-6

CDR3aa: CASSTSGGARNEQFF
CDR3nt: TGTGCCAGTTCCACTAGCGGGGGGGCACGCAATGAGCAGTTCTTC
j_gene: TRBJ2-1
d_gene: TRBD2
abundance: .
v_gene: TRBV19

CDR3aa: CASSEDGSQETQYF
CDR3nt: TGTGCCAGCAGTGAAGATGGCAGCCAAGAGACCCAGTACTTC
j_gene: TRBJ2-5
d_gene: .
abundance: .
v_gene: TRBV2

CDR3aa: CAWRVRTGGTSPLHF
CDR3nt: TGTGCCTGGAGAGTGAGGACGGGGGGCACCTCACCCCTCCACTTT
j_gene: TRBJ1-6
d_gene: .
abundance: .
v_gene: TRBV30

CDR3aa: CASSPRGGIQETQYF
CDR3nt: TGTGCCAGCAGCCCTAGAGGAGGGATCCAAGAGACCCAGTACTTC
j_gene: TRBJ2-5
d_gene: .
abundance: .
v_gene: TRBV7-7

CDR3aa: CASTPTGLASDEQFF
CDR3nt: TGTGCCAGCACCCCGACCGGACTAGCGAGCGATGAGCAGTTCTTC
j_gene: TRBJ2-1
d_gene: TRBD2
abundance: .
v_gene: TRBV27

CDR3aa: CASSDGGTNTGELFF
CDR3nt: TGCGCCAGCAGTGACGGCGGGACTAACACCGGGGAGCTGTTTTTT
j_gene: TRBJ2-2
d_gene: .
abundance: .
v_gene: TRBV10-1

CDR3aa: CASSLRGGTGEQYF
CDR3nt: TGTGCCAGCAGCTTAAGGGGGGGTACCGGCGAGCAGTACTTC
j_gene: TRBJ2-7
d_gene: .
abundance: .
v_gene: TRBV7-9

CDR3aa: CASSDRGGNQPQHF
CDR3nt: TGTGCCAGCTCGGACAGGGGTGGCAATCAGCCCCAGCATTTT
j_gene: TRBJ1-5
d_gene: TRBD1
abundance: .
v_gene: TRBV6-5

CDR3aa: CASSHVMGQIYEQYF
CDR3nt: TGTGCCAGCAGCCACGTTATGGGACAGATCTACGAGCAGTACTTC
j_gene: TRBJ2-7
d_gene: TRBD1
abundance: .
v_gene: TRBV5-6

CDR3aa: CASSLDQSDQPQHF
CDR3nt: TGTGCCAGCAGCTTAGATCAATCAGATCAGCCCCAGCATTTT
j_gene: TRBJ1-5
d_gene: .
abundance: .
v_gene: TRBV11-3

CDR3aa: CAIGQENFSYEQYF
CDR3nt: TGTGCCATCGGACAGGAAAACTTCTCCTACGAGCAGTACTTC
j_gene: TRBJ2-7
d_gene: TRBD1
abundance: .
v_gene: TRBV10-3

CDR3aa: CASSLRRDQETQYF
CDR3nt: TGTGCCAGCAGCTTAAGGCGGGACCAAGAGACCCAGTACTTC
j_gene: TRBJ2-5
d_gene: .
abundance: .
v_gene: TRBV7-9

CDR3aa: CATFHGSPPYEQYF
CDR3nt: TGTGCCACCTTTCACGGGAGTCCCCCCTACGAGCAGTACTTC
j_gene: TRBJ2-7
d_gene: .
abundance: .
v_gene: TRBV7-9

CDR3aa: CASSLAGTSSEQYF
CDR3nt: TGTGCCAGCAGTCTCGCCGGGACTAGCTCCGAGCAGTACTTC
j_gene: TRBJ2-7
d_gene: TRBD2
abundance: .
v_gene: TRBV27